In its sample, the clone carrying this T cell receptor beta chain was seen once. The entry originates in a study of blood T cell repertoires in COVID-19. Using immunoSEQ multiplex PCR, the repertoire was profiled, and TCRdb retains in-frame clones only, with some absent. The sample records 200,000 to 250,000 clones, 88% being singletons. CDR1 is SGHAT and CDR2 is FQNNGV in the germline V gene. The V segment lost 2 bases and the J segment 1 base; nucleotides outside the gene matches: 10. The CDR3 totals 17 residues. The J gene is TRBJ2-7, the V gene TRBV11-2; TRBD2 agrees at 8 bases. This sequence originates from a woman aged 30 to 39 who had been exposed to COVID-19. The source material was PBMCs or T cells enriched from blood (not recorded which). CDR3 sequence: CASSLLSGASGSYEQYF. The CDR3 DNA sequence: TGTGCCAGCAGCTTATTGTCCGGGGCTAGCGGGTCCTACGAGCAGTACTTC.